This T cell receptor (beta chain) was sequenced for a study of blood T cell repertoires in COVID-19 (dated by TCRdb to about 2020). In the study overall: Samples from collaborators originated in the United States, Italy and Spain and spanned both the acute and convalescent phases of COVID-19. The material from the prospective study consisted of cDNA or gDNA derived from T cells, B-cell-depleted T cells, or PBMCs. Deeply sampled blood TCRbeta repertoires from subjects exposed to, actively infected with, or recovered from COVID-19 were included in the dataset. The repertoires were made available in a free public database intended to serve as a resource for research on the immune response to SARS-CoV-2. Samples were obtained from the ongoing ImmuneRACE study (first 160 participants) and from 1,254 subjects provided by 6 global collaborators. Sample metadata almost always included a de-identified subject ID, COVID-19 status, age in years and sex. Where available, HLA class I and class II types were taken from metadata supplied by the sample provider and were not determined by assay-based typing. Results and caveats for the whole study, not just this receptor: How much clinical and demographic metadata was included differed by source and by participant, and the metadata was provided uncurated.

In Seattle, one collaborating source enrolled patients while the infection was active and tracked those patients longitudinally over the course of disease. The collaborating institutions used their own protocols to collect whole blood in K2EDTA tubes. For TCRbeta analysis, collaborators shipped samples in one of three forms: frozen whole blood, isolated PBMCs, or DNA extracted from either of those sample types. TCRbeta CDR3 regions were amplified from genomic DNA using the immunoSEQ Assay, a bias-controlled multiplex PCR. The paper's processing steps were these. The number of nucleated cells in each sample was estimated by amplification of reference gene primers within the assay. Sequence reads were collapsed and filtered to measure the absolute abundance of every unique TCRbeta CDR3 rearrangement. For each sample, productive Simpson clonality was calculated by taking the square root of Simpson's diversity index across productive rearrangements. In its TCRdb copy, this immuneACCESS table keeps in-frame sequences only and misses some clones. Where compared with another copy, unresolved V genes explain less than half of these, and the others have no known cause. V and J calls and clone size are those listed in that table; D and trimming were worked out from the DNA. This sample holds approximately 77,000 clones; approximately 85% were observed only once. In total, the top ten clones hold 9.6% of the sample.

Remarks on this clone: There is no known antigen for this receptor. Within one base of it there is no much larger clone, and no base qualities were kept.

Sequences were obtained from peripheral blood. The receptor's source is a man over 45 with COVID-19, enrolled during active disease.

The CDR3 region has the sequence CASSLATGTITEAFF. The bases read TGTGCCAGCAGTTTAGCTACAGGGACAATCACTGAAGCTTTCTTT. The chain is encoded by TRBV28 joined to TRBJ1-1; TRBD1 could be the D gene, as 6 bases match. The CDR3 has 15 amino acids, counting the end cysteine and phenylalanine. Only the CDR3 portion is preserved as DNA: 45 bases, with reading frame beginning at the first base. V and J are truncated by 2 bases and 4 bases respectively, leaving an intervening sequence of 14 bases. The germline V gene gives CDR1 as MDHEN and CDR2 as SYDVKM.